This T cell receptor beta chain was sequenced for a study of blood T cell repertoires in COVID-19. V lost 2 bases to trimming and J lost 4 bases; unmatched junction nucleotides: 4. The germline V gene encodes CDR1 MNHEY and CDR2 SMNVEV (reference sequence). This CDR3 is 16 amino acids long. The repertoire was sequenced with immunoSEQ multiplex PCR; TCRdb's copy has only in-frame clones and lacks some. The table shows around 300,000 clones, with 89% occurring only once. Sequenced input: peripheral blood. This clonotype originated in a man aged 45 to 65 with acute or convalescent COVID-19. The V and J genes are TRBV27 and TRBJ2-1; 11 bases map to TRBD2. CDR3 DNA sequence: TGTGCCAGCAGTTTACTGGGACTAGCGGCTTACAATGAGCAGTTCTTC. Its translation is CASSLLGLAAYNEQFF.